Listed here are 32 T cell receptor beta chains from one sample, sequenced in a study of early T cells in non-severe SARS-CoV-2 infection. TCRdb re-analysed the 5' RACE reads in MiXCR, keeping a single row per CDR3 protein. The data contain approximately 42,000 distinct CDR3 sequences, less than 7% of them singletons. The sequencing sample was made of whole blood. The receptor set was obtained from an adult who was a healthcare worker with PCR-confirmed SARS-CoV-2 infection or an uninfected control (not recorded which).

This clonotype was recorded at least ten times. This chain uses TRBV7-9 with TRBJ2-1, with D possibly matching TRBD1 (6 bases). CDR3 size: 13 residues. The V and J ends lost 4 bases and 8 bases respectively, with 12 bases between them. CDR1 and CDR2 from the germline V gene are SEHNR and FQNEAQ (reference sequence). The CDR3 sequence is CASSSGQRHEQFF. CDR3 nucleotide sequence: TGTGCCAGCAGCTCAGGACAGAGGCATGAGCAGTTCTTC.

This clonotype was recorded many times. This sequence joins TRBV7-8 and TRBJ2-7, with D possibly being TRBD1 (6 bases). The germline V and J ends were trimmed by 1 base and 4 bases, with 14 bases remaining between them. The CDR3 spans 15 residues. From germline, CDR1 is SGHVS and CDR2 FQNEAQ. The CDR3 coding sequence is TGTGCCAGCAGCTTAGGAGGAACAGGGTGGTACGAGCAGTACTTC. Translation: CASSLGGTGWYEQYF.

This clonotype was seen at least ten times. This chain connects TRBV7-9 to TRBJ2-3, with D perhaps matching TRBD1 (6 bases). V lost 1 base and J 3 bases, leaving 14 bases between the germline ends. The CDR3 has 16 amino acids. Germline CDR1 reads SEHNR; CDR2 reads FQNEAQ (reference sequence). The CDR3 reads CASSLDRAVITDTQYF. In DNA, the CDR3 is TGTGCCAGCAGCTTAGACAGGGCGGTAATTACAGATACGCAGTATTTT.

This clonotype was found many times. The chain couples TRBV20-1 to TRBJ2-7; 7 nucleotides line up with TRBD1. The CDR3 spans 13 residues. Germline V gives CDR1 DFQATT, CDR2 SNEGSKA (reference sequence). The trim removed 7 bases at V and 5 bases at J, leaving 11 bases unmatched. This CDR3 is CSGYNRGSHEQYF. The CDR3 nucleotides read TGCAGTGGGTACAACAGGGGCAGCCACGAGCAGTACTTC.

This clonotype has only a few counts. The chain employs TRBV9 and TRBJ2-3; the match to TRBD1 covers 8 bases. The V gene's germline CDR1 is SGDLS and CDR2 YYNGEE. CDR3 length equals 15 residues. J was trimmed by 6 bases and V by 3 bases; bases with no gene match: 9. As DNA, the CDR3 is TGTGCCAGCAGCGGGCAGGGGGCAGGAGTGGATACGCAGTATTTT. This sequence encodes CASSGQGAGVDTQYF. The full variable domain, its missing parts supplied by reference TRBV9 and TRBJ2-3, is DSGVTQTPKHLITATGQRVTLRCSPRSGDLSVYWYQQSLDQGLQFLIQYYNGEERAKGNILERFSAQQFPDLHSELNLSSLELGDSALYFCASSGQGAGVDTQYFGPGTRLTVL.

This clonotype was seen at least ten times. The V call is TRBV6-5, the J call TRBJ1-1; no reliable D call. V lost 6 bases and J 4 bases, leaving 15 bases between the germline ends. Per germline, CDR1 MNHEY and CDR2 SVGAGI. The CDR3 contains 14 residues. DNA for the CDR3: TGTGCCAGCAGGCCCAGGCCTCCAGGCACTGAAGCTTTCTTT. The encoded protein is CASRPRPPGTEAFF.

The table lists this clonotype with many counts. J is TRBJ2-1 and V is TRBV20-1, with 10 bases lining up with TRBD2. V was clipped by 1 base and J by 0 bases; unmatched bases: 3. This CDR3 spans 16 amino acids. Germline CDR1 and CDR2: DFQATT and SNEGSKA (reference sequence). Here the CDR3 reads CSARVSGGTSYNEQFF. The CDR3 DNA is TGCAGTGCTAGAGTTAGCGGGGGGACCTCCTACAATGAGCAGTTCTTC.

This clonotype was seen only a few times. The rearrangement links TRBV6-5 to TRBJ1-2; TRBD1 matches at 7 bases. CDR3 length: 17 amino acids. Germline V gene data show CDR1 as MNHEY and CDR2 as SVGAGI. With 7 bases clipped from V and 3 bases from J, the junction kept 17 bases outside the gene matches. CDR3 DNA sequence: TGTGCCAGCACCCGCACCCTCCAGGGACAGCGATACTATGGCTACACCTTC. Amino acid sequence: CASTRTLQGQRYYGYTF.

The gene calls are TRBV7-2 and TRBJ2-3, with 9 bases identical to TRBD2. V dropped 1 base and J dropped 2; count of bases not matched to a gene: 7. Germline V CDR1 and CDR2: SGHTA, FQGNSA. The CDR3 has 17 amino acids. DNA for the CDR3: TGTGCCAGCAGCTTAGTTGGTGCGGGGGGGTTCACAGATACGCAGTATTTT. It codes for CASSLVGAGGFTDTQYF.

This clonotype was recorded at least ten times. The V call is TRBV5-6, the J call TRBJ1-4, with TRBD1 identical over 7 bases. This CDR3 has 14 amino acids. Per the germline V gene, CDR1 is SGHDT and CDR2 is YYEEEE. With V trimmed by 0 bases and J by 8 bases, 4 bases remained unmatched. CDR3 sequence (DNA): TGTGCCAGCAGCTTGGGGGACAGCCTGGAAAAACTGTTTTTT. Protein product: CASSLGDSLEKLFF.

This clonotype has a count of ten or more. CDR3 DNA: TGCGCCAGCAGCTTGAGGACGAGGGGTGTTAATGAAAAACTGTTTTTT. This sequence encodes CASSLRTRGVNEKLFF. This chain connects TRBV5-1 to TRBJ1-4; possible D gene TRBD1, 5 bases. Trimming took off 1 base at V and 4 bases at J, with 14 bases between the two ends. Germline CDR1 is SGHRS and CDR2 is YFSETQ. CDR3 length: 16 amino acids.

This clonotype was seen many times. The rearrangement uses TRBV4-3 and TRBJ1-1; D is uncertain. The CDR3 sequence is 14 residues long. Germline V gene sequence: CDR1 LGHNA, CDR2 YSLEER. With 4 bases removed from V and 4 bases from J, the gap between germline ends came to 13 bases. CDR3 sequence: CASSLDRASTEAFF. DNA for the CDR3: TGCGCCAGCAGCCTGGACCGGGCGAGCACTGAAGCTTTCTTT.

This clonotype appeared a few times. A single base separates this from a much larger clone, so it may be a read error. This chain uses TRBV13 with TRBJ1-1, with D unclear. The germline gives CDR1 PRHDT, CDR2 FYEKMQ (reference sequence). The CDR3 consists of 14 residues. This chain's CDR3 is CVSSFSSRNTEAFF. The CDR3 nucleotides are TGTGTCAGCAGCTTCAGCAGTCGGAACACTGAAGCTTTCTTT.

The chain employs TRBV19 and TRBJ1-5, with D perhaps TRBD1 (6 bases). The CDR3 runs 16 residues. Germline lookup yields CDR1 LNHDA and CDR2 SQIVND (reference sequence). The ends were cut back, 0 bases at V and 5 bases at J, with 14 bases in the middle. CDR3 region: CASSIDSQGGHQPQHF. The DNA for the CDR3 is TGTGCCAGTAGTATAGACTCACAGGGAGGGCATCAGCCCCAGCATTTT.

This clonotype has a handful of counts. V usage is TRBV28 and J usage is TRBJ1-5, with 10 positions matching TRBD1. After removal of 6 bases from V and 6 bases from J, the junction contained 8 bases not matched to a gene. Germline V gives CDR1 MDHEN, CDR2 SYDVKM. The CDR3 totals 15 residues. The CDR3 DNA follows: TGTGCCAGCAGCTATGGGACAGGGGTTACTCAGCCCCAGCATTTT. Its translation: CASSYGTGVTQPQHF.

There are many counts of this clonotype. The rearrangement links TRBV2 to TRBJ2-5; D not resolved. CDR3 size: 11 residues. Germline V CDR1 and CDR2: SNHLY, FYNNEI. V lost 0 bases to trimming and J lost 5 bases, with 1 base between them. Here the CDR3 reads CASSEAETQYF. The CDR3 nucleotides read TGTGCCAGCAGTGAAGCGGAGACCCAGTACTTC.

Many counts were recorded for this clonotype. V is TRBV12-3 or TRBV12-4 and J is TRBJ2-3; D is perhaps TRBD1 (6 bases). The V and J ends lost 9 bases and 6 bases respectively, with 13 bases between them. This CDR3 is built from 12 residues. This chain's CDR3 is CASGRGRDTQYF. Written as DNA, the CDR3 is TGTGCCAGTGGCAGGGGCCGGGATACGCAGTATTTT.

Details on this clonotype: A read error may be the cause here, since a much bigger clone is one base away. V gene TRBV28 combines with J gene TRBJ2-2; 7 positions agree with TRBD1. CDR3 length equals 14 residues. Germline V gene lookup returns CDR1 MDHEN and CDR2 SYDVKM. CDR3 sequence: CASITGQNTRELFF. For the CDR3, the DNA is TGTGCCAGCATTACGGGACAGAACACCAGGGAGCTGTTTTTT.

This clonotype occurred many times. The rearrangement links TRBV12-3 or TRBV12-4 to TRBJ1-2; the D gene is possibly TRBD1 (6 bases). There are 15 residues in the CDR3. Trimming pared 5 bases from V and 2 bases from J, leaving 15 bases between. The CDR3 bases are TGTGCCAGCAGTGTTTACCGGGACACAAACTATGGCTACACCTTC. This encodes CASSVYRDTNYGYTF.

In this sample, this clonotype turned up a few times. The chain recombines TRBV20-1 with TRBJ2-1; TRBD2 matches 8 bases. The CDR3 spans 16 residues. Germline values: CDR1 DFQATT, CDR2 SNEGSKA (reference sequence). V shed 5 bases, J shed 3 bases, and the junction held 12 bases outside the gene matches. CDR3 nucleotide sequence: TGCAGTGCTTCTTCCGGGGGGGGAATTAACTACAATGAGCAGTTCTTC. Translated: CSASSGGGINYNEQFF.

This clonotype was seen more than once but under ten times. The rearrangement links TRBV2 to TRBJ2-2; D is perhaps TRBD2 (5 bases). The CDR3 contains 14 residues. In germline, CDR1 is SNHLY, CDR2 FYNNEI. Trimming stripped 5 bases from V and 8 bases from J, with 15 bases between. In DNA form, the CDR3 reads TGTGCCAGCAGTCTCCAACGCGGGCTGGGGGAGCTGTTTTTT. Its translation: CASSLQRGLGELFF.

This clonotype was observed at least ten times. This chain connects TRBV3-1 to TRBJ2-2; D perhaps matches TRBD2 (6 bases). CDR1 and CDR2 (germline): LGHDT, YNNKEL (reference sequence). V lost 2 bases to trimming and J lost 3 bases, with 13 bases between them. The CDR3 has 16 residues. CDR3 DNA: TGTGCCAGCAGCCAACTTATTCCGGGGGACACCGGGGAGCTGTTTTTT. Its translation: CASSQLIPGDTGELFF.

The sample holds many counts of this clonotype. The chain is built from TRBV23-1 and TRBJ2-7; perhaps D is TRBD1 or TRBD2 (5 bases each). TRBV23-1 is labeled an ORF, and its function is uncertain. The CDR3 runs to 14 residues. V dropped 2 bases and J dropped 6 bases, with 14 bases sitting between them. The chain's CDR3 is CASSQPGTPSEQYF. CDR3 nucleotide sequence: TGCGCCAGCAGTCAACCAGGGACCCCGAGCGAGCAGTACTTC.

There are many counts of this clonotype. The chain is built from TRBV28 and TRBJ2-1; 9 bases match TRBD1. From germline, CDR1 is MDHEN and CDR2 SYDVKM. J gave up 7 bases and V 4 bases, and 11 bases lay outside the gene matches. CDR3 length: 16 residues. The chain's CDR3 is CASSSNRDRVGNEQFF. For the CDR3, the DNA is TGTGCCAGCAGTTCCAACCGGGACAGGGTTGGAAATGAGCAGTTCTTC. The whole variable domain, filled in from reference TRBV28 and TRBJ2-1, reads DVKVTQSSRYLVKRTGEKVFLECVQDMDHENMFWYRQDPGLGLRLIYFSYDVKMKEKGDIPEGYSVSREKKERFSLILESASTNQTSMYLCASSSNRDRVGNEQFFGPGTRLTVL.

This clonotype was seen at least ten times. This chain connects TRBV6-2 or TRBV6-3 to TRBJ2-3; weak D call: TRBD2 (5 bases). CDR3 length equals 13 residues. In germline, CDR1 is MNHEY, CDR2 SVGEGT. Trimming took 7 bases from V and 4 from J, leaving 12 bases between them. The CDR3 is CASNGESPDTQYF. CDR3 bases: TGTGCCAGCAACGGGGAGAGCCCAGATACGCAGTATTTT.

This clonotype was counted ten times or more. The chain carries TRBV12-3 or TRBV12-4 and TRBJ2-7; a weak D match, TRBD1 (5 bases). The CDR3 loop spans 15 amino acids. V lost 2 bases to trimming and J lost 2 bases, with 13 bases between them. The CDR3 sequence: CASSLNQGPPYEQYF. In DNA, the CDR3 is TGTGCCAGCAGTTTAAACCAGGGTCCTCCCTACGAGCAGTACTTC.

This clonotype has a count of ten or more. The chain couples TRBV14 to TRBJ2-2, with D possibly TRBD1 on 5 matching bases. Trimming took off 1 base at V and 12 bases at J, with 9 bases between the two ends. The CDR3 is 12 residues long. Germline CDR1 and CDR2: SGHDN and FVKESK. CDR3 residues: CASSQAGWKLFF. The DNA for the CDR3 is TGTGCCAGCAGCCAAGCAGGGTGGAAGCTGTTTTTT.

This clonotype was seen at least ten times. CDR3 sequence: CASSEGRVSPLHF. The CDR3 DNA reads TGTGCCAGCAGTGAAGGCCGCGTTTCACCCCTCCACTTT. The chain joins TRBV6-1 to TRBJ1-6, with D unresolved. The germline gives CDR1 MNHNS, CDR2 SASEGT. Deletions cut 1 base from V and 9 bases from J, with 7 bases between. The CDR3 has 13 amino acids.

This chain links TRBV6-5 with TRBJ2-1; TRBD1 aligns across 8 bases. V lost 6 bases and J lost 8; bases outside the gene matches: 6. Germline CDR1 MNHEY, CDR2 SVGAGI. The CDR3 covers 13 residues. The CDR3 coding sequence is TGTGCCAGCAGAACAGGGGGTCGTGATGAGCAGTTCTTC. It yields the protein CASRTGGRDEQFF.

This clonotype was counted between two and nine times. The chain uses TRBV5-4 and TRBJ2-7; TRBD2 aligns across 9 bases. The junction had 10 bases not matched to a gene; V was cut back by 0 bases and J by 6 bases. Germline V gene lookup returns CDR1 SGHNT and CDR2 YYREEE (reference sequence). This CDR3 is 16 amino acids long. The CDR3 is CASSLDRGSGSFEQYF. The CDR3 bases are TGTGCCAGCAGCTTGGATCGCGGTAGCGGGAGCTTCGAGCAGTACTTC.

This clonotype was observed many times. The genes are TRBV12-3 or TRBV12-4 and TRBJ1-2, with TRBD1 matching 7 bases. The V gene end was trimmed by 3 bases and the J gene end by 4 bases; junction bases not matched to a gene: 5. This CDR3 is built from 14 residues. The CDR3 DNA reads TGTGCCAGCAGTTTGGACACAGGGGCCTATGGCTACACCTTC. Translated: CASSLDTGAYGYTF.

This clonotype was observed at least ten times. The chain joins TRBV3-1 to TRBJ2-5; no firm D call. Trimming took 5 bases from V and 0 from J, leaving 13 bases between them. Germline V CDR1 and CDR2: LGHDT, YNNKEL (reference sequence). The CDR3 is 15 residues long. The CDR3 region has the DNA TGTGCCAGCAGCTCAGACATGAGGAACCAAGAGACCCAGTACTTC. It is translated as CASSSDMRNQETQYF.